This T cell receptor (beta chain) was captured by sequencing in a study of OX40 agonist ivuxolimab in advanced cancers. Whole-study context: Enrolled patients in dose escalation had cancers that were hepatocellular carcinoma, melanoma, renal cell or head and neck cancer.

The study, taken as a whole, reports: Also showing low normalized T-cell clonal expansion were some of the nonresponders. CD8+ T cells (on average) carried more expanded clones than CD4+ T cells.

Sequenced by immunoSEQ multiplex PCR; TCRdb stores in-frame clones only, minus some. The sample records tens of thousands of clones, around 86% being singletons. As to this clone: Its antigen is not identified.

The receptor was derived from an adult with an advanced solid tumor such as melanoma, head and neck, liver or kidney cancer. The input for sequencing was CD4+ or CD8+ T cells sorted from blood, taken in a trial of the OX40 agonist ivuxolimab.

CDR3 region: CASSSVGTEAFF. The CDR3 DNA follows: TGCGCCAGCAGCTCGGTCGGGACTGAAGCTTTCTTT. This chain uses TRBV5-1 with TRBJ1-1, with D unresolved. Germline lookup yields CDR1 SGHRS and CDR2 YFSETQ. Trimming shortened V by 3 bases and J by 5 bases, and 8 bases separated the two germline ends. CDR3 size: 12 residues.